Following are 2 T cell receptor beta chains from one sample sequenced in a study of blood T cell repertoires in COVID-19. Profiled with immunoSEQ multiplex PCR; TCRdb holds only in-frame clones, not every one. Seen here are about 77,000 clones, approximately 80% observed once, and the top ten hold 4.5% to 5.5%. Sequenced material: peripheral blood. The receptor source for this set is a woman between 65 and 79 years old with acute or convalescent COVID-19.

The CDR3 DNA sequence: TGCGCCAGCAGCTTTTCGGGGGACGGCTACACCTTC. Amino acids: CASSFSGDGYTF. V gene TRBV5-1 combines with J gene TRBJ1-2; D perhaps matches TRBD1 (5 bases). This CDR3 comprises 12 residues. Germline V gene lookup returns CDR1 SGHRS and CDR2 YFSETQ. With 2 bases removed from V and 8 bases from J, the gap between germline ends came to 10 bases.

The genes are TRBV19 and TRBJ1-3; the D gene is possibly TRBD1 (6 bases). The germline V and J ends were trimmed by 5 bases and 4 bases, with 24 bases remaining between them. The CDR3 has 18 amino acids. CDR1 is LNHDA and CDR2 is SQIVND in the germline V gene (reference sequence). The CDR3 DNA follows: TGTGCCAGTAGTTTACGACCCACAGGGTCGATTAGCGGAAACACCATATATTTT. Its translation is CASSLRPTGSISGNTIYF.